The 5 T cell receptor beta chains listed next were all sequenced from one sample in a study of beta chain features in type 1 diabetes. The investigators reverse transcribed all of the isolated RNA, so they sequenced expressed TCRB transcripts. Clones were read by immunoSEQ multiplex PCR, and TCRdb kept only the in-frame ones, dropping some. The sample records 250,000 to 350,000 clones, 14% being singletons. Sequences were obtained from central memory CD4+ T cells from blood. The source is a man aged 25 to 45 in good health.

V and J are TRBV6-1 and TRBJ2-5; D perhaps matches TRBD2 (6 bases). The CDR3 is 15 residues long. Germline CDR1 is MNHNS and CDR2 is SASEGT. V was trimmed by 1 base and J by 10 bases, leaving 19 bases between them. The CDR3 DNA sequence: TGTGCCAGCAGTGAAGGTGCCGGACTACCCTCCAGCCAGTACTTC. It yields the protein CASSEGAGLPSSQYF.

This chain connects TRBV12-2 to TRBJ1-1. TRBV12-2 is designated a pseudogene. The CDR3 length is 15 residues. The CDR3 protein is CASRSSPGGDTEAFF. CDR3 nucleotide sequence: TGTGCAAGTCGCTCCTCCCCCGGAGGCGACACTGAAGCTTTCTTT.

This clone showed up just a few times. This chain uses TRBV19 with TRBJ1-5; 9 bases fit TRBD1. V was clipped by 1 base and J by 7 bases; unmatched bases: 2. This CDR3 has 14 amino acids. Looked up from germline, CDR1 is LNHDA and CDR2 is SQIVND (reference sequence). The CDR3 region is CASSIGQGGQPQHF. In DNA, the CDR3 is TGTGCCAGTAGTATAGGACAGGGGGGACAGCCCCAGCATTTT.

This chain connects TRBV29-1 to TRBJ1-5; D gene unclear. There are 13 residues in the CDR3. CDR1 and CDR2 (germline): SQVTM, ANQGSEA. Trimming cost V 3 bases and J 7 bases, with 13 bases left between them. The CDR3 sequence: CSVEGGPGQPQHF. CDR3 nucleotide sequence: TGCAGCGTTGAGGGAGGGCCTGGGCAGCCCCAGCATTTT.

This clone was recorded many times. V gene TRBV18 combines with J gene TRBJ2-6, with a tentative D call TRBD2 (6 bases). The germline V gene has CDR1 KGHSH and CDR2 LQKENI. Trimming took off 4 bases at V and 0 bases at J, with 10 bases between the two ends. The CDR3 is 16 residues long. CDR3 protein: CASSLTRGSGANVLTF. DNA for the CDR3: TGTGCCAGCTCACTCACGCGGGGCTCTGGGGCCAACGTCCTGACTTTC.